Listed below are T cell receptor beta chains from one sample, sequenced in a study of cytomegalovirus exposure and HLA in healthy donors. Profiled with immunoSEQ multiplex PCR; TCRdb holds only in-frame clones, not every one. The sample carries roughly 100,000 clones, 65% to 85% recorded once. Sequences were obtained from PBMCs. These receptor sequences come from a man in his fifties or sixties in good health and CMV-seronegative. Both conserved end residues are part of each CDR3. A D gene is named only where the DNA matches it firmly. Clone size is stated in some rows and not others, as once, few, many or a class when expanded.

d_gene	len	abundance	v_gene	j_gene	CDR3nt	CDR3aa
TRBD1	14	NA	TRBV28	TRBJ1-4	TGTGCCAGCAGTTTAGGGACAGGGGGCACAAAACTGTTTTTT	CASSLGTGGTKLFF
NA	16	NA	TRBV7-2	TRBJ2-1	TGTGCCAGCAGGGGGTTGGCCCGGCCTGGGGAGAATGAGCAGTTCTTC	CASRGLARPGENEQFF
NA	12	NA	TRBV28	TRBJ2-3	TGTGCCAGCAGGGGGGACTCCTACCCGCAGTATTTT	CASRGDSYPQYF
TRBD1	14	NA	TRBV7-3	TRBJ1-2	TGTGCCAGCAGCCCCAGGGGGACCAACTATGGCTACACCTTC	CASSPRGTNYGYTF
TRBD2	15	NA	TRBV7-4	TRBJ2-3	TGTGCCAGCATCTCTTGGCGGGAGGGTACAAATACGCAGTATTTT	CASISWREGTNTQYF
TRBD1	13	NA	TRBV28	TRBJ1-2	TGTGCCAGCACCACCCAGGGGGCCTATGGCTACACCTTC	CASTTQGAYGYTF
TRBD1	17	NA	TRBV5-3	TRBJ2-3	TGTGCCAGAAGCTCCCCCTGGGACAGGGAGTTTACAGATACGCAGTATTTT	CARSSPWDREFTDTQYF
NA	15	few	TRBV28	TRBJ2-7	TGTGCCAGCAGCCGTCCAGGGGATTACGCCTACGAGCAGTACTTC	CASSRPGDYAYEQYF
NA	15	once	TRBV19	TRBJ1-2	TGTGCCAGTGTTCCGGGAACACGGACGAACTATGGCTACACCTTC	CASVPGTRTNYGYTF
NA	13	NA	TRBV27	TRBJ2-6	TGTGCCAGCAGTTTCGCTGGGGCCAACGTCCTGACTTTC	CASSFAGANVLTF
TRBD1	14	NA	TRBV10-2	TRBJ1-2	TGCGCCAGCAGTCGGGACAGTCGCCAGGGGGGCTACACCTTC	CASSRDSRQGGYTF
TRBD1	14	NA	TRBV7-6	TRBJ2-7	TGTGCCAGCAGCCCCGGGACAGGATATTACGAGCAGTACTTC	CASSPGTGYYEQYF
TRBD1	15	NA	TRBV5-1	TRBJ2-3	TGCGCCAGCAGCCCGGGACAGGGTAACACAGATACGCAGTATTTT	CASSPGQGNTDTQYF
TRBD2	15	NA	TRBV5-1	TRBJ2-5	TGCGCCAGCAGCTTCGCTAGCGGTCCCCAAGAGACCCAGTACTTC	CASSFASGPQETQYF
TRBD1	14	NA	TRBV19	TRBJ1-5	TGTGCCAGTAACAGGGGACAGGGCAATCAGCCCCAGCATTTT	CASNRGQGNQPQHF
TRBD1	15	few	TRBV6-4	TRBJ2-2	TGTGCCAGCAGTCCCGGGACAGGGGTAACCGGGGAGCTGTTTTTT	CASSPGTGVTGELFF
TRBD1	17	NA	TRBV9	TRBJ2-2	TGTGCCAGCAGCGTAGGTTATCGTACAGGGGGCACCGGGGAGCTGTTTTTT	CASSVGYRTGGTGELFF
NA	16	NA	TRBV4-3	TRBJ2-3	TGCGCCAGCAGTCAATCGGGAGCACTCGAAGGAGATACGCAGTATTTT	CASSQSGALEGDTQYF
TRBD1	14	NA	TRBV2	TRBJ2-7	TGTGCCAGCAGTGGGGACAGGAGCTCCTACGAGCAGTACTTC	CASSGDRSSYEQYF
NA	13	NA	TRBV9	TRBJ2-7	TGTGCCAGCAGCGTAGGCCCGGCCTACGAGCAGTACTTC	CASSVGPAYEQYF
NA	14	NA	TRBV5-6	TRBJ1-5	TGTGCCAGCAGCTCCGGGGGAGGTGGTCAGCCCCAGCATTTT	CASSSGGGGQPQHF
TRBD1	14	once	TRBV28	TRBJ1-1	TGTGCCAGCAGTAAACAGGGGGTATCGGGTGAAGCTTTCTTT	CASSKQGVSGEAFF
NA	13	NA	TRBV18	TRBJ2-5	TGTGCCAGCTCAAGAGGTTCCGGGGAGACCCAGTACTTC	CASSRGSGETQYF
TRBD1	16	NA	TRBV15	TRBJ2-7	TGTGCCACCAGCAGTCCCGGGACAGGGCTGTCGTACGAGCAGTACTTC	CATSSPGTGLSYEQYF
TRBD1	15	NA	TRBV5-8	TRBJ2-1	TGTGCCAGCAGCCCGGGACAGAGCTCCTACAATGAGCAGTTCTTC	CASSPGQSSYNEQFF
TRBD1	18	once	TRBV19	TRBJ1-2	TGTGCCAGTACCCCCTCAGAGGCTGTGGACAGGGGGCGAGGTGGCTACACCTTC	CASTPSEAVDRGRGGYTF
TRBD1	13	NA	TRBV30	TRBJ2-7	TGTGCCTGGAGGGACAGGGGGCGGAACGAGCAGTACTTC	CAWRDRGRNEQYF
NA	12	NA	TRBV19	TRBJ1-1	TGTGCCAGTTGGGGGGAAGGCACTGAAGCTTTCTTT	CASWGEGTEAFF
NA	15	NA	TRBV19	TRBJ2-7	TGTGCCAGTAGCATAAGGGGGAAAGGCTCCTACGAGCAGTACTTC	CASSIRGKGSYEQYF
NA	15	NA	TRBV4-1	TRBJ2-1	TGCGCCAGTACCGGAGTGGGAGGCGTACACAATGAGCAGTTCTTC	CASTGVGGVHNEQFF
NA	13	NA	TRBV7-3	TRBJ1-1	TGTGCCAGCAGCTTAGTAGGGGACACTGAAGCTTTCTTT	CASSLVGDTEAFF
NA	12	NA	TRBV6-5	TRBJ2-7	TGTGCCAGCAGTCCCCCTAGCTACGAGCAGTACTTC	CASSPPSYEQYF
TRBD2	18	once	TRBV13	TRBJ2-1	TGTGCCAGCAGCTCGACTAGCGGGAGGGGCCGCTCCTACAATGAGCAGTTCTTC	CASSSTSGRGRSYNEQFF
TRBD1	14	few	TRBV11-2	TRBJ1-5	TGTGCCAGCAGCCCGGGGACAGGGGGTCAGCCCCAGCATTTT	CASSPGTGGQPQHF
NA	13	NA	TRBV30	TRBJ1-3	TGTGCCTGGAGTGTAGAGACTGGAAACACCATATATTTT	CAWSVETGNTIYF
TRBD2	15	NA	TRBV5-4	TRBJ2-3	TGTGCCAGCAGTCACAGCGGGACTAGCACAGATACGCAGTATTTT	CASSHSGTSTDTQYF
NA	14	NA	TRBV4-2	TRBJ2-5	TGTGCCAGCAGCCAAGGCTCTAGTCGAGAGACCCAGTACTTC	CASSQGSSRETQYF
NA	15	NA	TRBV27	TRBJ2-2	TGTGCCACTACAATAGGAGTCACCGGGACCGGGGAGCTGTTTTTT	CATTIGVTGTGELFF
TRBD1	14	NA	TRBV7-3	TRBJ2-7	TGTGCCAGCAGCTTAACCGGGACAGAATACGAGCAGTACTTC	CASSLTGTEYEQYF
NA	19	NA	TRBV28	TRBJ2-1	TGTGCCAGCAGTTTATTGAGGGGGACGGTCCTGGGACACCTCAATGAGCAGTTCTTC	CASSLLRGTVLGHLNEQFF
TRBD2	16	NA	TRBV27	TRBJ2-1	TGTGCCAGCAGTCAGACTAGCGGATTTTACTACAATGAGCAGTTCTTC	CASSQTSGFYYNEQFF
TRBD2	16	NA	TRBV29-1	TRBJ2-2	TGCAGCGTTGCTGGCGGGACTAGCGAGTACACCGGGGAGCTGTTTTTT	CSVAGGTSEYTGELFF
NA	14	NA	TRBV19	TRBJ2-1	TGTGCCAGTAGTATAGATGTGAGTCGCAATGAGCAGTTCTTC	CASSIDVSRNEQFF
NA	17	NA	TRBV28	TRBJ1-4	TGTGCCAGCAGTTTCACAAGTAGGACTGCGGAGAATGAAAAACTGTTTTTT	CASSFTSRTAENEKLFF
NA	14	NA	TRBV6-4	TRBJ1-2	TGTGCCAGCAGTGACTCAGGGGGGGTCGATGGCTACACCTTC	CASSDSGGVDGYTF
NA	15	NA	TRBV7-3	TRBJ2-7	TGTGCCAGCAGCTTAACCCGGTCAGGGTCGAGCGAGCAGTACTTC	CASSLTRSGSSEQYF
TRBD1	15	NA	TRBV10-3	TRBJ2-1	TGTGCCATCAGTAGATCTCCGGGACAGTACAATGAGCAGTTCTTC	CAISRSPGQYNEQFF
TRBD2	15	NA	TRBV19	TRBJ2-7	TGTGCCAGTAGTTCAGCGGGATTGTACACCTACGAGCAGTACTTC	CASSSAGLYTYEQYF
NA	14	NA	TRBV6-1	TRBJ1-1	TGTGCCAGCAGTGTCGGGGGGGGGAATGGTGAAGCTTTCTTT	CASSVGGGNGEAFF
TRBD2	14	NA	TRBV6-6	TRBJ2-7	TGTGCCAGCAGTTACGTGGGACTAGCGGGAGTGCAGTACTTC	CASSYVGLAGVQYF
TRBD2	13	NA	TRBV11-2	TRBJ2-7	TGTGCCAGCAGCTTAACGGCTAGCGGAGAGCAGTACTTC	CASSLTASGEQYF
TRBD1	17	NA	TRBV5-1	TRBJ2-2	TGCGCCAGCAGCTTAAGGGGGCGATTGACGAACACCGGGGAGCTGTTTTTT	CASSLRGRLTNTGELFF
TRBD2	14	NA	TRBV5-1	TRBJ2-7	TGCGCCAGCAGCTTGACTAGCGGCACCTACGAGCAGTACTTC	CASSLTSGTYEQYF
NA	16	NA	TRBV6-5	TRBJ1-5	TGTGCCAGCAGTTCGCGGGGGGGCGGGAGCAATCAGCCCCAGCATTTT	CASSSRGGGSNQPQHF